This T cell receptor beta chain appears in the sequencing data of a study of OX40 agonist ivuxolimab in advanced cancers. The CDR3 has 14 residues. Trimming cost V 6 bases and J 5 bases; bases outside gene matches: 7. Germline V gene lookup returns CDR1 LNHDA and CDR2 SQIVND (reference sequence). Sequencing was performed with immunoSEQ multiplex PCR; in TCRdb, only in-frame clones are kept and a portion is missing. Of about 1,800 clones in the sample, less than 75% are singletons; the top ten hold about two fifths. The V call is TRBV19, the J call TRBJ1-3; TRBD1 agrees at 7 bases. The receptor's source is an adult with an advanced solid tumor such as melanoma, head and neck, liver or kidney cancer. Sample: CD4+ or CD8+ T cells sorted from blood, taken in a trial of the OX40 agonist ivuxolimab. CDR3 sequence reads: CASSTWDSRNTIYF. The CDR3, as DNA: TGTGCCAGTAGCACCTGGGACAGCCGAAACACCATATATTTT.